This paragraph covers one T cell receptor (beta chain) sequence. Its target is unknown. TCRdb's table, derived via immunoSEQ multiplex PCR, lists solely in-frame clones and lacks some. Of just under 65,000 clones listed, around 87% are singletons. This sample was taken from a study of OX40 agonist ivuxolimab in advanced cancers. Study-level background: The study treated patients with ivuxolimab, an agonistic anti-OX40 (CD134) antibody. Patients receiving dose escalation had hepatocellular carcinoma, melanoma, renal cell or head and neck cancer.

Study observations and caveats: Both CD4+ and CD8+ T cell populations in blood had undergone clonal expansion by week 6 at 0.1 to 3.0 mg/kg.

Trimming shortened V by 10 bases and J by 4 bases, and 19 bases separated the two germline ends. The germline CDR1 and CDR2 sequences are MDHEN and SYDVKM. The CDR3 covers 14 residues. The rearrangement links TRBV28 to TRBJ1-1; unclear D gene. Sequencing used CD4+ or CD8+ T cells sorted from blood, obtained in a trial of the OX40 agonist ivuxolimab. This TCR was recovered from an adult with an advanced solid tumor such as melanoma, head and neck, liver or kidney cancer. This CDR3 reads CAIVPEGLGTEAFF. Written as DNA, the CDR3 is TGTGCCATCGTCCCTGAGGGCCTGGGCACTGAAGCTTTCTTT.